Listed below are T cell receptor beta chains from one sample, sequenced in a study of T cells in Graves' hyperthyroidism and ophthalmopathy. TCRdb analysed the multiplex PCR reads with MiXCR anew, one entry per CDR3 protein. The sample consists of 250,000 to 350,000 distinct CDR3 sequences, 22% of them appearing once. The sequencing sample was made of blood. The receptors derive from a man aged 25 to 40 with Graves' ophthalmopathy. Each CDR3 is given with its conserved first and last residue. A D gene is named only where the DNA matches it firmly. Not all rows give a size; the values are once, few, many and, for expanded clones, a class.

D	V	size	J	length	DNA	CDR3
NA	TRBV7-6	NA	TRBJ1-3	17	TGTGCCAGCAGCTTAGGATCCCGGGCCCTCTCTGGAAACACCATATATTTT	CASSLGSRALSGNTIYF
NA	TRBV11-2	few	TRBJ2-5	15	TGTGCCAGCAGCTTAGATCCAGGTGTAGACAAGACCCAGTACTTC	CASSLDPGVDKTQYF
TRBD2	TRBV5-1	many	TRBJ2-1	16	TGCGCCAGCAGCATCTCCGGACTAGCGGGAGGCAATGAGCAGTTCTTC	CASSISGLAGGNEQFF
TRBD1	TRBV20-1	many	TRBJ2-3	15	TGCAGTGCAACGGGACAGGGGGCTAACACAGATACGCAGTATTTT	CSATGQGANTDTQYF
NA	TRBV3-1	many	TRBJ2-1	13	TGTGCCAGCAGCCCTAACTCGTACAATGAGCAGTTCTTC	CASSPNSYNEQFF
TRBD1	TRBV7-9	few	TRBJ2-7	14	TGTGCCAGCAGCTTGACAGGGGGTATCCACGAGCAGTACTTC	CASSLTGGIHEQYF
TRBD2	TRBV9	few	TRBJ2-3	16	TGTGCCAGCAGCTCTAATCGGGGACTAGTTCCAGATACGCAGTATTTT	CASSSNRGLVPDTQYF
NA	TRBV2	NA	TRBJ1-2	13	TGTGCCAGCGGAGCCCTTGGGTTCAATGGCTACACCTTC	CASGALGFNGYTF
TRBD1	TRBV6-1	NA	TRBJ1-2	14	TGTGCCAGCAGTCCGCGGACAGGCGGTGGTGGCCACACCTTC	CASSPRTGGGGHTF
NA	TRBV11-3	many	TRBJ2-1	13	TGTGCCAGCAGCTTAGTCCCCTTCAGTGAGCAGTTCTTC	CASSLVPFSEQFF
TRBD1	TRBV12-3/TRBV12-4	many	TRBJ1-5	14	TGTGCCAGCAGGGACGGGACAGACAATCAGCCCCAGCATTTT	CASRDGTDNQPQHF
NA	TRBV28	NA	TRBJ1-1	13	TGTGCCAGCTGCAGGGGATTTATCACTGAAGCTTTCTTT	CASCRGFITEAFF
NA	TRBV15	NA	TRBJ2-6	14	TGTGCCACCGGGTCGGCTTCTGGGGCCAACGTCCTGACTTTC	CATGSASGANVLTF
TRBD1	TRBV3-1	many	TRBJ1-1	15	TGTGCCAGCAGCCAGTCTGGGTTACAGGGGTCTGAAGCTTTCTTT	CASSQSGLQGSEAFF
NA	TRBV20-1	once	TRBJ1-5	15	TGCAGTGCCCACATCGGCGGGAGGGGGGGGGATACGCAGCATTTT	CSAHIGGRGGDTQHF
NA	TRBV7-2	NA	TRBJ1-1	13	TGTGCCAGCAGCCCTTATCTGACCACTGAAGCTTTCTTT	CASSPYLTTEAFF
NA	TRBV30	few	TRBJ2-1	14	TGTGCCTGGAGTGTACACCGACTAGATCGAGAGCAGTTCTTC	CAWSVHRLDREQFF